This entry features one T cell receptor (beta chain) sequence. This record belongs to a study of blood T cell repertoires in COVID-19. Overall study context: The United States, Italy and Spain provided the acute and convalescent COVID-19 samples. Sources were T cells, B-cell-depleted T cells, or PBMCs; the material itself was cDNA or gDNA.

The table came from immunoSEQ multiplex PCR; TCRdb's copy has only in-frame clones and leaves some out. The data contain about 270,000 clones, 86% of them seen just once; the ten biggest clones take up approximately 9.7%. This clonotype was obtained from a man between 40 and 49 years old with active or convalescent COVID-19. Input material: peripheral blood.

The CDR3 sequence: CASSSIRRGGGGNQPQHF. The CDR3 region has the DNA TGTGCCAGTAGTTCCATAAGGAGGGGCGGAGGTGGCAATCAGCCCCAGCATTTT. The chain joins TRBV19 to TRBJ1-5; D possibly corresponds to TRBD1 (5 bases). V gave up 5 bases and J gave up 2 bases, with 22 bases separating them. CDR3 length equals 18 residues. The germline V gene encodes CDR1 LNHDA and CDR2 SQIVND (reference sequence). Filled out from reference TRBV19 and TRBJ1-5, the complete variable domain reads DGGITQSPKYLFRKEGQNVTLSCEQNLNHDAMYWYRQDPGQGLRLIYYSQIVNDFQKGDIAEGYSVSREKKESFPLTVTSAQKNPTAFYLCASSSIRRGGGGNQPQHFGDGTRLSIL.